This TCR beta chain was found in a study of technical replicates of blood from several donors. CDR1 MNHNY and CDR2 SVGAGI come from the germline V gene (reference sequence). V lost 5 bases, J lost 6 bases, and 8 bases stayed unmatched. There are 14 residues in the CDR3. Sequencing was performed with immunoSEQ multiplex PCR; in TCRdb, only in-frame clones are kept and a portion is missing. The sample consists of some 64,000 clones, approximately 97% of them appearing once. The V gene is TRBV6-6, the J gene TRBJ1-2; 8 nucleotides agree with TRBD1. The source of this sequence is a human donor in good health. The sequencing sample was made of T cells isolated from PBMCs. The DNA for the CDR3 is TGTGCCAGCAGTCCCCGTGACAGGGGTGATGGCTACACCTTC. Translation gives CASSPRDRGDGYTF.